This T cell receptor (beta chain) was sequenced for a study of cytomegalovirus exposure and HLA in healthy donors (dated by TCRdb to the late 2010s). In the study overall: The roughly 670 repertoires of the first cohort and the 120 validation repertoires were produced on the same platform, according to a later analysis. The study aimed to test whether cataloging public T cell receptors could reveal signatures of past pathogen exposure. Along with the approximately 700-subject first cohort, a separate validation cohort of 120 different subjects was used. High-throughput TCR immunosequencing, statistical association of individual TCRs with disease status, and machine learning were combined to predict cytomegalovirus infection status.

The CDR3 sequence holds 14 residues, the cysteine and phenylalanine included. Only the CDR3 DNA is retained, 42 bases long and in frame from the first base. Germline trimming amounts to 3 bases on V and 4 bases on J, with 5 as the count of junction bases outside the gene matches. The germline V gene gives CDR1 as SGHRS and CDR2 as YFSETQ. General conclusions and limits of the study: In vitro tests confirmed that three of the cytomegalovirus-associated TCR beta chains recognize cytomegalovirus antigens. In the study, around 160 TCR beta chains were listed as associated with cytomegalovirus. Most TCR sequences were observed very rarely across donors, whereas some public TCRs were present in many individuals. In both the original and validation cohorts, the classifier was reported to diagnose cytomegalovirus status with high specificity and sensitivity. In a later analysis, TCRs clustered in the first cohort were found to also tend to co-occur in the roughly 120 validation repertoires, with 85% to 95% of cluster scores above 0. According to the authors, the approach could potentially be generalized to other disease states and immunological phenotypes. The validation cohort had no HLA typing available for a later analysis, so co-occurrence within that cohort was assessed over all 130 or so repertoires.

To prepare the library, the immunoSEQ multiplex PCR assay was applied. The paper's data handling went like this. A statistical classification framework was built for diagnosing cytomegalovirus status from the catalog of TCR beta chain sequences. TCRdb mirrors the immuneACCESS table, restricted to in-frame sequences. Some clones are absent from its copies; in checked studies, under half trace to an unresolved V gene, and the reason for the others is unknown. The V and J calls and clone size are taken from that table; D and trimming were inferred from the DNA. In all, the sample holds under 150,000 clones, and approximately 91% of those were seen once. Together, the top ten hold about 0.7% of the sample. With regard to this clone: No cognate antigen has been identified for it. One base away there is no much larger clone; base qualities are not given.

The donors belonged to the validation cohort of about 110 subjects, which was separate from the approximately 660-subject first cohort. The specimen was PBMCs. This chain joins TRBV5-1 to TRBJ1-2; TRBD1 fits 8 bases in the junction. The receptor was isolated from a man aged 18 to 30 in good health and CMV-seronegative. The encoded CDR3 is CASSSTGTGYGYTF. The nucleotides are TGCGCCAGCAGCTCCACCGGGACAGGCTATGGCTACACCTTC.